The 11 T cell receptor beta chains given below trace back to one sample, sequenced in a study of molecular identifiers for immune sequencing clone quantification. MiXCR was run by TCRdb on the PCR reads, yielding one entry per CDR3 protein. The data show 300,000 to 400,000 distinct CDR3 sequences, over 20% seen once. Sequencing was done on a sample of naive CD8+ T cells from blood, with Jurkat cell RNA spiked in. Described subset: FACS-sorted CD8+CD4-CCR7+CD45RA+ naive T cells. These receptors all come from a human donor in good health. Some libraries in this study had Jurkat cell RNA spiked in.

This clonotype came up many times. The chain recombines TRBV20-1 with TRBJ1-1; TRBD1 matches 7 bases. Trimming cost V 1 base and J 4 bases; bases outside gene matches: 15. Germline V gene lookup returns CDR1 DFQATT and CDR2 SNEGSKA (reference sequence). This CDR3 has 17 amino acids. The CDR3 region is CSARADREVSVGTEAFF. In DNA form, the CDR3 reads TGCAGTGCTAGAGCCGACAGGGAGGTTTCGGTAGGCACTGAAGCTTTCTTT.

This clonotype has just a few counts. This sequence joins TRBV9 and TRBJ1-3; TRBD1 aligns across 7 bases. Germline CDR1 reads SGDLS; CDR2 reads YYNGEE. The CDR3 is 17 amino acids. The V segment lost 4 bases and the J segment 0 bases; nucleotides outside the gene matches: 10. CDR3 in amino acids: CASSQPRGQISGNTIYF. DNA for the CDR3: TGTGCCAGCAGCCAGCCTCGGGGACAGATCTCTGGAAACACCATATATTTT.

The rearrangement uses TRBV7-9 and TRBJ1-3, with 7 bases lining up with TRBD1. CDR3 length: 18 amino acids. Germline V gene lookup returns CDR1 SEHNR and CDR2 FQNEAQ (reference sequence). The V segment lost 5 bases and the J segment 0 bases; nucleotides outside the gene matches: 13. The CDR3 loop is CASSPLLGDSRSGNTIYF. The DNA for the CDR3 is TGTGCCAGCAGCCCTCTCCTTGGGGACAGCCGCTCTGGAAACACCATATATTTT.

Note on this clonotype: It may be a read error: a sequence one base away is much more abundant. The chain joins TRBV7-8 to TRBJ1-4, with D possibly TRBD1 on 6 matching bases. CDR1 and CDR2 (germline): SGHVS, FQNEAQ. The CDR3 is 16 residues long. CDR3 DNA: TGTGCCAGCAGCTTCCACAGGGAGTTAACTAATGAAAGACTGTTTTTT. Translated: CASSFHRELTNERLFF.

There are many counts of this clonotype. This rearrangement joins TRBV6-6 to TRBJ1-4, with D uncertain. Germline CDR1 is MNHNY and CDR2 is SVGAGI (reference sequence). CDR3 size: 15 residues. V lost 3 bases, J lost 2 bases, and 10 bases lay in between. For the CDR3, the DNA is TGTGCCAGCAGTTATCATGGGGATACTAATGAAAAACTGTTTTTT. Protein product: CASSYHGDTNEKLFF.

The chain combines TRBV27 with TRBJ1-1; D gene ambiguous. The germline V gene has CDR1 MNHEY and CDR2 SMNVEV (reference sequence). The V gene lost 3 bases and the J gene lost 4 bases, with 18 bases spanning the gap. CDR3 length: 16 residues. The CDR3 DNA follows: TGTGCCAGCAGTTTTCGAAAACCTGGGCCGTTCACTGAAGCTTTCTTT. This gives the protein CASSFRKPGPFTEAFF.

This clonotype was seen many times. The rearrangement uses TRBV29-1 and TRBJ2-2; 8 positions match TRBD2. The CDR3 consists of 13 residues. V shed 6 bases and J 6 bases; nucleotides not matched to a gene: 6. Germline V lookup: CDR1 SQVTM, CDR2 ANQGSEA. The CDR3 is CSVPAGEAGELFF. For the CDR3, the DNA is TGCAGCGTGCCAGCGGGAGAGGCCGGGGAGCTGTTTTTT.

The J gene is TRBJ2-7, the V gene TRBV7-9; tentative D call: TRBD2 (5 bases). The CDR3 length is 11 residues. V shed 7 bases and J shed 5 bases, with 9 bases lying between them. From germline, CDR1 is SEHNR and CDR2 FQNEAQ (reference sequence). The CDR3 DNA follows: TGTGCCAGCATGGGAGCTCACGAGCAGTACTTC. Its translation is CASMGAHEQYF.

This sequence joins TRBV19 and TRBJ2-3; TRBD1 agrees at 11 bases. The CDR3 is made up of 17 amino acids. After removal of 3 bases from V and 3 bases from J, the junction contained 8 bases not matched to a gene. The germline gives CDR1 LNHDA, CDR2 SQIVND (reference sequence). Written as DNA, the CDR3 is TGTGCCAGTAGTATTTTGGGGACAGGGGGAGGTACAGATACGCAGTATTTT. It specifies CASSILGTGGGTDTQYF.

This clonotype was counted ten times or more. This chain uses TRBV12-3 or TRBV12-4 with TRBJ2-3, with D perhaps matching TRBD2 (5 bases). CDR3 size: 13 residues. V shed 5 bases and J shed 5 bases, with 11 bases lying between them. In DNA form, the CDR3 reads TGTGCCAGCAGTGCGGACGGGAAAGATACGCAGTATTTT. Translating gives CASSADGKDTQYF.

This clonotype was seen ten or more times. The rearrangement uses TRBV7-9 and TRBJ2-3; 8 bases are shared with TRBD2. J lost 2 bases, V lost 11 bases, and 6 bases had no gene match. Germline V gene sequence: CDR1 SEHNR, CDR2 FQNEAQ (reference sequence). The CDR3 runs 13 residues. The DNA for the CDR3 is TGTGCCTCCGGGAGGGAGTACACAGATACGCAGTATTTT. The encoded protein is CASGREYTDTQYF.